The 19 T cell receptor beta chains below all came from one sample that was sequenced in a study of blood T cells in healthy people across ages. Then a second PCR, running roughly 7 to 11 cycles, was carried out with a sample-barcoded 5' primer and a J-beta primer mix. One entry per CDR3 protein, called by TCRdb with MiXCR from the 5' RACE reads. The sample has 910,000 or so distinct CDR3 sequences; roughly half are singletons. The sequenced sample was blood. The receptors here all came from an older woman in good health.

This clonotype was counted only a few times. This chain joins TRBV27 and TRBJ2-7, with TRBD2 matching 10 bases. The CDR3 runs to 15 residues. The germline CDR1 and CDR2 sequences are MNHEY and SMNVEV (reference sequence). Trimming at V came to 4 bases and at J to 3 bases, leaving 6 bases not matched to a gene. In DNA, the CDR3 is TGTGCCAGCAGTTCGGGACTAGCGAATTTCTACGAGCAGTACTTC. Its protein is CASSSGLANFYEQYF.

This clonotype occurred a few times. CDR3 bases: TGTGCCAGCAGCGTAGCTGGGCTAGCGGGAGGACGCAATGAGCAGTTCTTC. Its translation is CASSVAGLAGGRNEQFF. The chain recombines TRBV9 with TRBJ2-1, with 11 positions matching TRBD2. Looked up from germline, CDR1 is SGDLS and CDR2 is YYNGEE. The CDR3 runs to 17 residues. After removal of 0 bases from V and 6 bases from J, the junction contained 8 bases not matched to a gene.

This clonotype was observed a handful of times. The chain recombines TRBV12-3 or TRBV12-4 with TRBJ1-4; D ambiguous. Trimming shortened V by 2 bases and J by 1 base, and 5 bases separated the two germline ends. The CDR3 totals 14 residues. CDR3 DNA: TGTGCCAGCAGTTTATGGGGAACTAATGAAAAACTGTTTTTT. Residues: CASSLWGTNEKLFF.

The chain carries TRBV20-1 and TRBJ2-5; 8 bases are a match to TRBD2. The CDR3 is 12 residues long. CDR1 is DFQATT and CDR2 is SNEGSKA in the germline V gene (reference sequence). V dropped 1 base and J dropped 9; count of bases not matched to a gene: 4. The CDR3 coding sequence is TGCAGTGCTAGAGTTGCGGGAGGCCCCCAGTACTTC. It specifies CSARVAGGPQYF.

V is TRBV12-3 or TRBV12-4 and J is TRBJ1-6; 8 bases agree with TRBD1. CDR3 length: 20 amino acids. J lost 0 bases, V lost 2 bases, and 12 bases had no gene match. The CDR3 is CASSLRRGQGPSSYNSPLHF. CDR3 sequence (DNA): TGTGCCAGCAGTTTAAGGAGAGGACAGGGACCGAGCTCCTATAATTCACCCCTCCACTTT.

This chain links TRBV7-3 with TRBJ2-6; a weak D match, TRBD2 (5 bases). The CDR3 loop spans 15 amino acids. Germline CDR1 and CDR2: SGHTA and FQGTGA. Trimming took off 5 bases at V and 2 bases at J, with 10 bases between the two ends. The CDR3 protein is CASSRPGAGANVLTF. The CDR3 nucleotides read TGTGCCAGCAGCCGCCCCGGGGCTGGGGCCAACGTCCTGACTTTC. Combining the CDR3 with reference TRBV7-3 and TRBJ2-6 gives the whole variable domain GAGVSQTPSNKVTEKGKYVELRCDPISGHTALYWYRQSLGQGPEFLIYFQGTGAADDSGLPNDRFFAVRPEGSVSTLKIQRTERGDSAVYLCASSRPGAGANVLTFGAGSRLTVL.

This clonotype was observed at least ten times. The V gene is TRBV28, the J gene TRBJ2-4; D is perhaps TRBD1 or TRBD2 (5 bases each). Germline CDR1 reads MDHEN; CDR2 reads SYDVKM. The V and J ends lost 5 bases and 7 bases respectively, with 15 bases between them. The CDR3 spans 14 residues. The CDR3 sequence is CASSEGLRSNIQYF. The CDR3 DNA reads TGTGCCAGCAGTGAGGGGCTTAGAAGCAACATTCAGTACTTC.

The V gene is TRBV3-1, the J gene TRBJ2-7, with 11 positions matching TRBD2. J gave up 6 bases and V 5 bases, and 9 bases lay outside the gene matches. The CDR3 covers 15 residues. Germline V lookup: CDR1 LGHDT, CDR2 YNNKEL (reference sequence). The CDR3 coding sequence is TGTGCCAGCAGCAACTTAGCGGGAGGGCCGGCCGAGCAGTACTTC. Its protein is CASSNLAGGPAEQYF.

V and J are TRBV25-1 and TRBJ2-3; D is perhaps TRBD2 (5 bases). Trimming shortened V by 3 bases and J by 3 bases, and 16 bases separated the two germline ends. The CDR3 length is 16 residues. Germline CDR1 is MGHDK and CDR2 is SYGVNS. The CDR3 protein is CASSDQGLARTDTQYF. CDR3 in DNA: TGTGCCAGCAGTGATCAAGGACTGGCGCGAACAGATACGCAGTATTTT. Full variable domain (missing parts from reference TRBV25-1 and TRBJ2-3): EADIYQTPRYLVIGTGKKITLECSQTMGHDKMYWYQQDPGMELHLIHYSYGVNSTEKGDLSSESTVSRIRTEHFPLTLESARPSHTSQYLCASSDQGLARTDTQYFGPGTRLTVL.

The V and J genes are TRBV7-9 and TRBJ2-5; D may be TRBD1 (6 bases). Germline V lookup: CDR1 SEHNR, CDR2 FQNEAQ (reference sequence). Trimming pared 7 bases from V and 2 bases from J, leaving 11 bases between. The CDR3 extends over 13 amino acids. The CDR3 loop reads CASNVGQQETQYF. The CDR3 DNA follows: TGTGCCAGCAACGTTGGACAGCAAGAGACCCAGTACTTC.

This clonotype was picked up a small number of times. The gene calls are TRBV20-1 and TRBJ2-1; 9 nucleotides match TRBD2. The CDR3 covers 14 residues. Germline V CDR1 and CDR2: DFQATT, SNEGSKA (reference sequence). The V segment lost 3 bases and the J segment 6 bases; nucleotides outside the gene matches: 6. DNA of the CDR3: TGCAGTGCTAGGCAAAGCGGGAGGCGCAATGAGCAGTTCTTC. Translating it yields CSARQSGRRNEQFF.

The table lists this clonotype with a few counts. The chain uses TRBV29-1 and TRBJ2-7; possible D gene TRBD2, 6 bases. This CDR3 is built from 13 residues. The V and J ends lost 2 bases and 5 bases respectively, with 13 bases between them. The germline gives CDR1 SQVTM, CDR2 ANQGSEA. CDR3 bases: TGCAGCGTTGAAAAAGCCGGGGGTAACGAGCAGTACTTC. It is translated as CSVEKAGGNEQYF.

The chain links TRBV7-2 to TRBJ2-3; no clear D. Germline V gene data show CDR1 as SGHTA and CDR2 as FQGNSA. This CDR3 is built from 14 residues. V was trimmed by 3 bases and J by 2 bases, leaving 9 bases between them. The CDR3: CASSLFRITDTQYF. The CDR3 DNA is TGTGCCAGCAGCTTGTTCAGAATCACAGATACGCAGTATTTT.

The chain combines TRBV27 with TRBJ1-4, with a tentative D call TRBD1 (5 bases). V was clipped by 3 bases and J by 8 bases, with 22 bases between them. The germline CDR1 and CDR2 sequences are MNHEY and SMNVEV (reference sequence). The length of the CDR3 is 17 residues. CDR3 DNA sequence: TGTGCCAGCAGTTTCCTACCACCCCAGGGCCTGGGAGAAAAACTGTTTTTT. Protein: CASSFLPPQGLGEKLFF.

The chain uses TRBV7-2 and TRBJ2-5; possible D gene TRBD2, 6 bases. The V gene's germline CDR1 is SGHTA and CDR2 FQGNSA. Trimming shortened V by 2 bases and J by 2 bases, and 15 bases separated the two germline ends. The CDR3 totals 16 residues. The CDR3 protein is CASSLPRGQGQETQYF. The CDR3, as DNA: TGTGCCAGCAGCTTACCGCGGGGCCAAGGTCAAGAGACCCAGTACTTC.

J is TRBJ2-1 and V is TRBV15; 10 bases are a match to TRBD2. The CDR3 runs 15 residues. Per the germline V gene, CDR1 is LNHNV and CDR2 is YYDKDF (reference sequence). V dropped 5 bases and J dropped 6; count of bases not matched to a gene: 7. CDR3 in DNA: TGTGCCACCAGCGCGGGGACTAGCGAGGCCAATGAGCAGTTCTTC. This gives the protein CATSAGTSEANEQFF.

The chain recombines TRBV6-1 with TRBJ2-1; TRBD2 matches 14 bases. Germline V CDR1 and CDR2: MNHNS, SASEGT. With 7 bases clipped from V and 7 bases from J, the junction kept 15 bases outside the gene matches. This CDR3 has 18 amino acids. As DNA, the CDR3 is TGTGCCAGCACCTCTCAGGGACTAGCGGGAGTTTTCGAGAATGAGCAGTTCTTC. This gives the protein CASTSQGLAGVFENEQFF.

This chain links TRBV9 with TRBJ2-3; 8 bases fit TRBD1. The CDR3 covers 15 residues. From germline, CDR1 is SGDLS and CDR2 YYNGEE. J lost 2 bases, V lost 0 bases, and 2 bases had no gene match. The CDR3 DNA reads TGTGCCAGCAGCGTAGACAGGGGGGTCACAGATACGCAGTATTTT. Its protein is CASSVDRGVTDTQYF.

This rearrangement joins TRBV28 to TRBJ1-5, with D tentatively TRBD1 (6 bases). Germline V lookup: CDR1 MDHEN, CDR2 SYDVKM. Trimming took 6 bases from V and 6 from J, leaving 18 bases between them. The CDR3 extends over 15 amino acids. The CDR3 DNA reads TGTGCCAGCAGAACACAGGGTCGATTGAGTCAGCCCCAGCATTTT. This sequence encodes CASRTQGRLSQPQHF.